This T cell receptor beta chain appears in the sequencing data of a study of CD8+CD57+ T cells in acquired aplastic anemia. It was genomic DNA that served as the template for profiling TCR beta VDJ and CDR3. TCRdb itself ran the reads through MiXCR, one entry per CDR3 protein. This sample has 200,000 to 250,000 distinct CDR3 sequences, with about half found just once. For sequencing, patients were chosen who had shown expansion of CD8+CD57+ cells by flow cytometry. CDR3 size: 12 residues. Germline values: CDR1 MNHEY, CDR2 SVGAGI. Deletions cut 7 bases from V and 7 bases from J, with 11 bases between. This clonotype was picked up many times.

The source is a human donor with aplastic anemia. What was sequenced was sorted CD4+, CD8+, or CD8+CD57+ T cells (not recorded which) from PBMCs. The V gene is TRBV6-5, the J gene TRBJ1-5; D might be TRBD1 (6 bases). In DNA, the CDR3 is TGTGCCAGCAAGACAGGAGGACAGCCCCAGCATTTT. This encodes CASKTGGQPQHF.